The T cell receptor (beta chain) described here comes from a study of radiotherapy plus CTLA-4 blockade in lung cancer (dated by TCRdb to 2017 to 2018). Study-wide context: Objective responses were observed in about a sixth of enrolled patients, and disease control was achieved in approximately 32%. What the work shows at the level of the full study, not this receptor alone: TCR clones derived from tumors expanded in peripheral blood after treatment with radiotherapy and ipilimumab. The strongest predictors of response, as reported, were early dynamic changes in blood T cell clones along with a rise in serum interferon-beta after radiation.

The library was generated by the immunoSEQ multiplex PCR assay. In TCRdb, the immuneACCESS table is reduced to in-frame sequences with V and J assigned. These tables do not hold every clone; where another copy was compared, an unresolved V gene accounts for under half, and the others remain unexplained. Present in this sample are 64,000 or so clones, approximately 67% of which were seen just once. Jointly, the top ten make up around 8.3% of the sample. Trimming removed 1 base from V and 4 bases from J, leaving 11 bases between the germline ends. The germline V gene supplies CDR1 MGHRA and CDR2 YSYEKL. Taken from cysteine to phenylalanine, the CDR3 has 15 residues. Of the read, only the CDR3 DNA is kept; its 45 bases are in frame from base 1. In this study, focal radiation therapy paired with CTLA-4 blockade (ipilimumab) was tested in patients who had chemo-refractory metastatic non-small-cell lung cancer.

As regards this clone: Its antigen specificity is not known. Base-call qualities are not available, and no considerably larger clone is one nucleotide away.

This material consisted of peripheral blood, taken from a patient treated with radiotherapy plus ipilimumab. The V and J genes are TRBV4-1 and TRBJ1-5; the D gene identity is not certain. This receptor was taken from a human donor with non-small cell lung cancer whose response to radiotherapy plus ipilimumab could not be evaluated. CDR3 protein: CASSQVQVWNQPQHF. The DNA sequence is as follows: TGCGCCAGCAGCCAAGTTCAGGTATGGAATCAGCCCCAGCATTTT.